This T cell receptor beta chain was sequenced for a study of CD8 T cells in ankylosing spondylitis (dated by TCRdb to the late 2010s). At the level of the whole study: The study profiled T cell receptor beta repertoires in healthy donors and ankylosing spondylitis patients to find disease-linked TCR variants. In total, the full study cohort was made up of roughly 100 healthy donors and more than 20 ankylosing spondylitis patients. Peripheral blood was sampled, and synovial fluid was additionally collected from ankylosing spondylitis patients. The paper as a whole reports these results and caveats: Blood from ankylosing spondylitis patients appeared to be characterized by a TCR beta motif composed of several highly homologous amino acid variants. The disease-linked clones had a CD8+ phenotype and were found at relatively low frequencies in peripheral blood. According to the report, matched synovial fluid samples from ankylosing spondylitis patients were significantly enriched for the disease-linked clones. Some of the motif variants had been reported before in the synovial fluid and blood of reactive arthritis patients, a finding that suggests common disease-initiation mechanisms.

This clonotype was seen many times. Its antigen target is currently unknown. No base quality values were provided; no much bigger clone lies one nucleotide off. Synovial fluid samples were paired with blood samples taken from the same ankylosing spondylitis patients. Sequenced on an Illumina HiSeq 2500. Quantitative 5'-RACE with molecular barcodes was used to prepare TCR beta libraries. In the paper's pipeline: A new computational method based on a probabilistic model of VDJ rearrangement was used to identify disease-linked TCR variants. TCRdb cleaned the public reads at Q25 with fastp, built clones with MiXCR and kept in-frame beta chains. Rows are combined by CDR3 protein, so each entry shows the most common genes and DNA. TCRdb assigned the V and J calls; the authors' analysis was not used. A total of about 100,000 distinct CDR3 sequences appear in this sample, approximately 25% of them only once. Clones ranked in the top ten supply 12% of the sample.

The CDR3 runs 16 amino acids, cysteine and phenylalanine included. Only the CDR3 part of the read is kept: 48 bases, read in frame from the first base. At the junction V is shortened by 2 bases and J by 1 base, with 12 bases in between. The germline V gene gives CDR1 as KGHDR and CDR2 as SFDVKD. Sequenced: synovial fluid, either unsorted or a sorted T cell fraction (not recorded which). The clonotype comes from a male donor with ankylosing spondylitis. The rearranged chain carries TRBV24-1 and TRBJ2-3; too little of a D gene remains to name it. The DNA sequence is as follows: TGTGCCACCAGTGATTCGGTACTCCTGGGCACAGATACGCAGTATTTT. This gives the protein CATSDSVLLGTDTQYF.